Below, 22 T cell receptor beta chains from the same sample are listed, as sequenced in a study of CD8+ T cells in alopecia areata. The authors sorted CD4+ cells into CD25+CD127- cells for about five patients. cDNA reverse transcribed from extracted RNA served as the sequencing template. Sequencing was performed with immunoSEQ multiplex PCR; in TCRdb, only in-frame clones are kept and a portion is missing. The sample has around 20,000 clones; around 62% are singletons. The sequencing input was CD4+ Tregs sorted from blood. The source is a human donor with alopecia areata.

This clone was observed a single time. The J gene is TRBJ1-1, the V gene TRBV29-1; no firm D call. Trimming pared 4 bases from V and 6 bases from J, leaving 15 bases between. Germline V gives CDR1 SQVTM, CDR2 ANQGSEA. CDR3 length: 13 residues. The CDR3 bases are TGCAGCGTTGCTCGTAGGACCTCAGCTGAAGCTTTCTTT. Protein sequence: CSVARRTSAEAFF.

The chain links TRBV27 to TRBJ2-7; either TRBD1 or TRBD2 may fit D (5 bases each). Germline V gene data show CDR1 as MNHEY and CDR2 as SMNVEV (reference sequence). There are 14 residues in the CDR3. V lost 6 bases and J lost 7, with 19 bases in between. CDR3 DNA sequence: TGTGCCAGCAGCATCCAGGGTGAGGGTAGAGAGCAGTACTTC. Translating it yields CASSIQGEGREQYF.

This chain joins TRBV7-2 and TRBJ1-2; maybe TRBD1 (5 bases). V was pared by 6 bases and J by 8 bases, with 22 bases between. This CDR3 spans 15 amino acids. Germline loops: CDR1 SGHTA, CDR2 FQGNSA. CDR3 coding DNA: TGTGCCAGCAGTTACACCGGGACGGTCGAGGAGGGCTACACCTTC. Translation gives CASSYTGTVEEGYTF.

V and J are TRBV6-6 and TRBJ2-7, with D possibly matching TRBD2 (5 bases). The CDR3 extends over 15 amino acids. Trimming took off 2 bases at V and 6 bases at J, with 17 bases between the two ends. CDR1 and CDR2 from the germline V gene are MNHNY and SVGAGI (reference sequence). The DNA of the CDR3 is TGTGCCAGCAGTTACACAGCGGCAGTGGTAGGCGAGCAGTACTTC. Its protein product is CASSYTAAVVGEQYF.

This clone was observed a handful of times. This chain uses TRBV11-2 with TRBJ1-2; D is perhaps TRBD1 (5 bases). The CDR3 has 14 amino acids. Trimming stripped 2 bases from V and 5 bases from J, with 12 bases between. Looked up from germline, CDR1 is SGHAT and CDR2 is FQNNGV. Here the CDR3 reads CASSLLDKGYGYTF. The CDR3 nucleotides are TGTGCCAGCAGCTTACTGGACAAAGGGTATGGCTACACCTTC.

V usage is TRBV4-2 and J usage is TRBJ2-5; 7 bases are shared with TRBD2. Per the germline V gene, CDR1 is LGHNA and CDR2 is YNFKEQ. This CDR3 spans 13 amino acids. V gave up 5 bases and J gave up 4 bases; unmatched junction bases: 4. CDR3 residues: CASSLASGETQYF. The CDR3, as DNA: TGTGCCAGCAGCTTGGCTAGCGGAGAGACCCAGTACTTC.

The DNA for the CDR3 is TGTGCCAGCAGTTACTGGTCAGGGGGTAATGAGCAGTTCTTC. The encoded protein is CASSYWSGGNEQFF. The chain is built from TRBV6-5 and TRBJ2-1; TRBD1 matches 7 bases. This CDR3 spans 14 amino acids. CDR1 is MNHEY and CDR2 is SVGAGI in the germline V gene. V gave up 1 base and J gave up 7 bases; unmatched junction bases: 4.

V usage is TRBV7-2 and J usage is TRBJ1-4, with D maybe TRBD1 (5 bases). The CDR3 loop spans 14 amino acids. The germline gives CDR1 SGHTA, CDR2 FQGNSA. V dropped 2 bases and J dropped 8 bases, with 12 bases sitting between them. For the CDR3, the DNA is TGTGCCAGCAGCTTATTGGGGGACGGAGAAAAACTGTTTTTT. It codes for CASSLLGDGEKLFF.

This clone was detected a few times. This chain uses TRBV18 with TRBJ1-3; no firm D call. This CDR3 has 16 residues. The germline V and J ends were trimmed by 2 bases and 0 bases, with 11 bases remaining between them. Germline V gives CDR1 KGHSH, CDR2 LQKENI. CDR3 protein: CASSPNSLYSGNTIYF. The CDR3 DNA reads TGTGCCAGCTCACCAAACAGTCTCTACTCTGGAAACACCATATATTTT.

The V gene is TRBV7-6, the J gene TRBJ2-1; 7 bases agree with TRBD2. CDR1 and CDR2 (germline): SGHVS, FNYEAQ. Trimming took 1 base from V and 0 from J; bases not matched to a gene: 3. This CDR3 has 16 residues. CDR3 bases: TGTGCCAGCAGCTTAGTTCCGGGGGGCTCCTACAATGAGCAGTTCTTC. Its translation: CASSLVPGGSYNEQFF. Full variable domain (rest looked up from reference TRBV7-6 and TRBJ2-1): GAGVSQSPRYKVTKRGQDVALRCDPISGHVSLYWYRQALGQGPEFLTYFNYEAQQDKSGLPNDRFSAERPEGSISTLTIQRTEQRDSAMYRCASSLVPGGSYNEQFFGPGTRLTVL.

The CDR3 region has the DNA TGTGCCAGCAGCGTAGATGTAGCGGGAGACGAGCAGTACTTC. Its translation: CASSVDVAGDEQYF. The chain carries TRBV9 and TRBJ2-7; 9 positions agree with TRBD2. V lost 0 bases, J lost 5 bases, and 3 bases stayed unmatched. Germline V gene sequence: CDR1 SGDLS, CDR2 YYNGEE. The CDR3 contains 14 residues.

In its sample, this clone was seen a few times. V is TRBV7-2 and J is TRBJ2-7; 7 bases line up with TRBD2. The CDR3 totals 16 residues. V shed 0 bases, J shed 5 bases, and the junction held 10 bases outside the gene matches. Per germline, CDR1 SGHTA and CDR2 FQGNSA. CDR3 bases: TGTGCCAGCAGCTTAGCGGCCGGGGGGTGGTATGACGAGCAGTACTTC. It specifies CASSLAAGGWYDEQYF.

This chain uses TRBV28 with TRBJ2-5; D possibly uses TRBD1 or TRBD2 (5 bases each). Germline CDR1 reads MDHEN; CDR2 reads SYDVKM. V was clipped by 7 bases and J by 5 bases, with 17 bases between them. The length of the CDR3 is 14 residues. The CDR3 protein is CASIGTPRAETQYF. The CDR3 bases are TGTGCCAGCATTGGGACCCCAAGGGCGGAGACCCAGTACTTC.

The chain links TRBV11-2 to TRBJ2-5; D remains unclear. Per the germline V gene, CDR1 is SGHAT and CDR2 is FQNNGV. The CDR3 runs to 13 residues. The V and J ends lost 1 base and 6 bases respectively, with 9 bases between them. CDR3 DNA: TGTGCCAGCAGCTTAGGTTCTTTTCAGACCCAGTACTTC. This encodes CASSLGSFQTQYF. The variable domain in full, with the rest retrieved from reference TRBV11-2 and TRBJ2-5, is EAGVAQSPRYKIIEKRQSVAFWCNPISGHATLYWYQQILGQGPKLLIQFQNNGVVDDSQLPKDRFSAERLKGVDSTLKIQPAKLEDSAVYLCASSLGSFQTQYFGPGTRLLVL.

The genes are TRBV28 and TRBJ2-5; D is uncertain. CDR3 length equals 13 residues. V was trimmed by 2 bases and J by 1 base, leaving 5 bases between them. Germline CDR1 MDHEN, CDR2 SYDVKM. The CDR3, as DNA: TGTGCCAGCAGTTTACCAGGCCAAGAGACCCAGTACTTC. Amino acid sequence: CASSLPGQETQYF. The full variable domain, in which reference TRBV28 and TRBJ2-5 provide the parts outside the CDR3, is DVKVTQSSRYLVKRTGEKVFLECVQDMDHENMFWYRQDPGLGLRLIYFSYDVKMKEKGDIPEGYSVSREKKERFSLILESASTNQTSMYLCASSLPGQETQYFGPGTRLLVL.

This clone was seen just once. The chain links TRBV7-3 to TRBJ2-1; TRBD1 matches at 8 bases. The CDR3 is made up of 13 amino acids. Losses at the gene ends were 4 bases for V and 6 bases for J; bases not matched to a gene: 2. Germline V gene sequence: CDR1 SGHTA, CDR2 FQGTGA. The CDR3 region has the DNA TGTGCCAGCAGCTCAACAGGGGGCAATGAGCAGTTCTTC. Amino acid sequence: CASSSTGGNEQFF.

This clone was seen a few times. V is TRBV29-1 and J is TRBJ1-1; D is ambiguous. The CDR3 totals 13 residues. The germline gives CDR1 SQVTM, CDR2 ANQGSEA. Trimming stripped 3 bases from V and 4 bases from J, with 12 bases between. CDR3: CSVDGQRITEAFF. The CDR3 nucleotides are TGCAGCGTTGATGGGCAGAGAATCACTGAAGCTTTCTTT. Variable domain in full (rest from reference TRBV29-1 and TRBJ1-1): SAVISQKPSRDICQRGTSLTIQCQVDSQVTMMFWYRQQPGQSLTLIATANQGSEATYESGFVIDKFPISRPNLTFSTLTVSNMSPEDSSIYLCSVDGQRITEAFFGQGTRLTVV.

In this sample, this clone turned up a few times. V is TRBV7-9 and J is TRBJ1-5, with a tentative D call TRBD1 (6 bases). Trimming cost V 5 bases and J 0 bases, with 8 bases left between them. The CDR3 length is 14 residues. CDR1 and CDR2 (germline): SEHNR, FQNEAQ (reference sequence). This CDR3 is CASSTGYSNQPQHF. The CDR3 nucleotides read TGTGCCAGCAGCACAGGGTATAGCAATCAGCCCCAGCATTTT.

V is TRBV7-7 and J is TRBJ2-6; D ambiguous. Trimming shortened V by 4 bases and J by 5 bases, and 21 bases separated the two germline ends. Germline CDR1 SSHAT, CDR2 FNYEAQ (reference sequence). This CDR3 has 18 amino acids. The CDR3 here is CASSYSAVPQSRANVLTF. The DNA of the CDR3 is TGTGCCAGCAGCTACAGTGCAGTGCCACAAAGTCGGGCCAACGTCCTGACTTTC. The full variable domain, its missing parts supplied by reference TRBV7-7 and TRBJ2-6, is GAGVSQSPRYKVTKRGQDVTLRCDPISSHATLYWYQQALGQGPEFLTYFNYEAQPDKSGLPSDRFSAERPEGSISTLTIQRTEQRDSAMYRCASSYSAVPQSRANVLTFGAGSRLTVL.

The chain is built from TRBV10-1 and TRBJ1-1, with TRBD1 matching over 12 bases. Germline loops: CDR1 WNHNN, CDR2 SYGVQD (reference sequence). CDR3 length: 13 residues. After removal of 7 bases from V and 10 bases from J, the junction contained 7 bases not matched to a gene. The CDR3 DNA sequence: TGCGCCAGCAACTCCGGGACAGGGGGCTTAGCTTTCTTT. This codes for CASNSGTGGLAFF.

J is TRBJ1-1 and V is TRBV30, with no clear D. The CDR3 spans 12 residues. V dropped 1 base and J dropped 11 bases, with 14 bases sitting between them. Looked up from germline, CDR1 is GTSNPN and CDR2 is SVGIG (reference sequence). CDR3 in amino acids: CAWSANGVGAFF. The CDR3 coding sequence is TGTGCCTGGAGTGCCAATGGTGTTGGCGCTTTCTTT.

This clone came up a few times. The chain carries TRBV15 and TRBJ2-7; weak D call: TRBD1 (6 bases). The CDR3 totals 15 residues. V lost 0 bases and J 2 bases, leaving 11 bases between the germline ends. The germline V gene has CDR1 LNHNV and CDR2 YYDKDF (reference sequence). The CDR3 reads CATSREGAGAYEQYF. In DNA form, the CDR3 reads TGTGCCACCAGCAGAGAGGGGGCAGGGGCCTACGAGCAGTACTTC.